These 17 T cell receptor beta chains were sequenced from one sample in a study of post-analysis software for immune sequencing data. Study-wide results and limits: In patients, four to six TRBV segments were more frequent than in controls, with TRBV5-6, TRBV5-1 and TRBV20-1 among them.

Antigen specificity for these receptors is unknown. Tagging with unique molecular identifiers was a feature of the TCR beta cDNA libraries. TCRdb used MiXCR to reprocess the PCR reads, holding one entry per CDR3 protein. The table lists 820,000 or so distinct CDR3 sequences, around 50% of them singletons. The sequenced material came from blood. These receptors were obtained from a girl aged 10 to 17 with multiple sclerosis.

The chain has TRBV29-1 and TRBJ1-2; tentatively, D is TRBD1 (6 bases). V lost 7 bases and J 0 bases, leaving 9 bases between the germline ends. The CDR3 extends over 12 amino acids. CDR1 and CDR2 (germline): SQVTM, ANQGSEA. In DNA, the CDR3 is TGCAGCGGGGGGACATCTAACTATGGCTACACCTTC. The encoded protein is CSGGTSNYGYTF.

The chain combines TRBV5-1 with TRBJ2-7; D is possibly TRBD2 (6 bases). Judging by the DNA end, TRBJ2-5 fits better; the J call may be wrong. The CDR3 has 14 residues. In germline, CDR1 is SGHRS, CDR2 YFSETQ. The CDR3 region is CASSSGDGQETQYF. In nucleotides, the CDR3 is TGCGCCAGCAGCTCGGGGGACGGTCAAGAGACCCAGTACTTC.

The chain links TRBV7-6 to TRBJ2-1, with 9 nucleotides matching TRBD2. The CDR3 length is 18 residues. With V trimmed by 3 bases and J by 10 bases, 19 bases remained unmatched. Per germline, CDR1 SGHVS and CDR2 FNYEAQ. Written as DNA, the CDR3 is TGTGCCAGCAGCTTTTCCTGGGGAGCCGGGACTAGCTCTTCCGAGCAGTTCTTC. Translation gives CASSFSWGAGTSSSEQFF.

This clonotype was observed a few times. The V gene is TRBV3-1, the J gene TRBJ2-1; the match to TRBD2 covers 13 bases. Germline assignment: CDR1 LGHDT and CDR2 YNNKEL (reference sequence). With 5 bases clipped from V and 2 bases from J, the junction kept 6 bases outside the gene matches. The CDR3 sequence is 17 residues long. The CDR3 is CASSAELAGGPYNEQFF. The CDR3 region has the DNA TGTGCCAGCAGCGCCGAACTAGCGGGAGGGCCCTACAATGAGCAGTTCTTC.

The J gene is TRBJ2-7, the V gene TRBV5-1; the D gene could be TRBD1 or TRBD2 (6 bases each). V lost 5 bases, J lost 2 bases, and 14 bases lay in between. This CDR3 has 14 amino acids. Germline assignment: CDR1 SGHRS and CDR2 YFSETQ. CDR3 bases: TGCGCCAGCAGTCAAAGGGGGGACCCCTACGAGCAGTACTTC. Its protein is CASSQRGDPYEQYF.

J is TRBJ2-1 and V is TRBV9; 13 nucleotides agree with TRBD2. Germline V gives CDR1 SGDLS, CDR2 YYNGEE. Trimming removed 4 bases from V and 8 bases from J; junction bases left unmatched: 15. The CDR3 consists of 18 residues. In DNA form, the CDR3 reads TGTGCCAGCAGCTTTGGGACTAGCGGGAAATATCCTCTGGATGAGCAGTTCTTC. Translation gives CASSFGTSGKYPLDEQFF.

V and J are TRBV7-8 and TRBJ1-2; D unclear. Per germline, CDR1 SGHVS and CDR2 FQNEAQ. The CDR3 sequence is 15 residues long. Trimming stripped 5 bases from V and 3 bases from J, with 16 bases between. CDR3 sequence reads: CASSPAVQSDYGYTF. The CDR3 nucleotides are TGTGCCAGCAGCCCAGCCGTGCAGTCCGACTATGGCTACACCTTC.

This clonotype came up a few times. The chain combines TRBV5-1 with TRBJ2-1; TRBD2 aligns across 10 bases. CDR1 and CDR2 from the germline V gene are SGHRS and YFSETQ. V trimming: 4 bases; J trimming: 3 bases; junction bases outside the gene matches: 7. This CDR3 comprises 16 residues. The CDR3 sequence is CASSPSSGRGYNEQFF. CDR3 nucleotides: TGCGCCAGCAGCCCCTCTAGCGGGAGAGGCTACAATGAGCAGTTCTTC.

The chain is built from TRBV6-5 and TRBJ2-5, with D perhaps TRBD2 (6 bases). V was pared by 3 bases and J by 9 bases, with 20 bases between. Germline V gene lookup returns CDR1 MNHEY and CDR2 SVGAGI. The length of the CDR3 is 15 residues. The CDR3 DNA is TGTGCCAGCAGTTATCGGCGGGGACCCCGAGGGGCCCAGTACTTC. It codes for CASSYRRGPRGAQYF.

CDR3 bases: TGTGCCAGCAGCTTAGTGCTCGGGCTAGCGGGAGCGGAGACCCAGTACTTC. Translation gives CASSLVLGLAGAETQYF. The V gene is TRBV7-9, the J gene TRBJ2-5, with 10 bases lining up with TRBD2. Per germline, CDR1 SEHNR and CDR2 FQNEAQ (reference sequence). The V gene end was trimmed by 1 base and the J gene end by 5 bases; junction bases not matched to a gene: 10. The CDR3 runs 17 residues. Full variable domain (remainder filled in from reference TRBV7-9 and TRBJ2-5): DTGVSQNPRHKITKRGQNVTFRCDPISEHNRLYWYRQTLGQGPEFLTYFQNEAQLEKSRLLSDRFSAERPKGSFSTLEIQRTEQGDSAMYLCASSLVLGLAGAETQYFGPGTRLLVL.

The genes are TRBV29-1 and TRBJ1-4; 8 bases agree with TRBD1. The length of the CDR3 is 15 residues. Germline-derived CDR1 and CDR2 are SQVTM and ANQGSEA. Trimming cost V 7 bases and J 3 bases; bases outside gene matches: 10. CDR3 sequence: CSAYPVTGANEKLFF. Here the CDR3 DNA reads TGCAGCGCATACCCCGTGACAGGGGCTAATGAAAAACTGTTTTTT.

In regard to this clonotype: An end of the junction differs from the germline gene, which may be a read error. V and J are TRBV10-3 and TRBJ2-5; no reliable D call. The CDR3 is 13 residues long. From germline, CDR1 is ENHRY and CDR2 SYGVKD. In nucleotides, the CDR3 is TGTGCCATCGGTGGAGCCCGACAAGAGACCCTGTACTTC. Translating gives CAIGGARQETLYF.

The chain uses TRBV12-3 or TRBV12-4 and TRBJ2-1, with D perhaps given as TRBD1 or TRBD2 (5 bases each). V lost 2 bases and J 11 bases, leaving 7 bases between the germline ends. The CDR3 spans 11 residues. CDR3 sequence: CASSLRGQQFF. Here the CDR3 DNA reads TGTGCCAGCAGTTTAAGGGGACAGCAGTTCTTC.

In its sample, this clonotype was seen a few times. The chain links TRBV12-3 or TRBV12-4 to TRBJ2-5; D uncertain. CDR3 size: 14 residues. V gave up 6 bases and J gave up 5 bases, with 16 bases separating them. CDR3 loop: CASSPRWASETQYF. DNA of the CDR3: TGTGCCAGCAGCCCTAGGTGGGCGTCGGAGACCCAGTACTTC.

The V and J genes are TRBV7-9 and TRBJ2-1; 10 positions match TRBD2. Trimming at V came to 5 bases and at J to 7 bases, leaving 8 bases not matched to a gene. Germline assignment: CDR1 SEHNR and CDR2 FQNEAQ (reference sequence). The CDR3 totals 15 residues. CDR3 DNA sequence: TGTGCCAGCAGCCTAAGCGGGGGGGCAGGAAATGAGCAGTTCTTC. Translation gives CASSLSGGAGNEQFF. Complete variable domain (other parts from reference TRBV7-9 and TRBJ2-1): DTGVSQNPRHKITKRGQNVTFRCDPISEHNRLYWYRQTLGQGPEFLTYFQNEAQLEKSRLLSDRFSAERPKGSFSTLEIQRTEQGDSAMYLCASSLSGGAGNEQFFGPGTRLTVL.

In its sample, this clonotype was seen a few times. This chain links TRBV12-3 or TRBV12-4 with TRBJ2-5; TRBD1 matches 9 bases. The junction had 10 bases not matched to a gene; V was cut back by 7 bases and J by 7 bases. CDR3 length equals 14 residues. The CDR3 loop reads CASTPGQGTGTQYF. In DNA form, the CDR3 reads TGTGCCAGCACCCCGGGACAGGGTACAGGGACCCAGTACTTC.

The chain links TRBV7-9 to TRBJ2-5, with 8 bases that match TRBD1. The CDR3 covers 15 residues. Per the germline V gene, CDR1 is SEHNR and CDR2 is FQNEAQ (reference sequence). Trimming cost V 1 base and J 11 bases; bases outside gene matches: 12. As DNA, the CDR3 is TGTGCCAGCAGCTTAGGAGGACAGGGTACCAATGAGCAGTACTTC. This sequence encodes CASSLGGQGTNEQYF. Full variable domain (rest looked up from reference TRBV7-9 and TRBJ2-5): DTGVSQNPRHKITKRGQNVTFRCDPISEHNRLYWYRQTLGQGPEFLTYFQNEAQLEKSRLLSDRFSAERPKGSFSTLEIQRTEQGDSAMYLCASSLGGQGTNEQYFGPGTRLLVL.